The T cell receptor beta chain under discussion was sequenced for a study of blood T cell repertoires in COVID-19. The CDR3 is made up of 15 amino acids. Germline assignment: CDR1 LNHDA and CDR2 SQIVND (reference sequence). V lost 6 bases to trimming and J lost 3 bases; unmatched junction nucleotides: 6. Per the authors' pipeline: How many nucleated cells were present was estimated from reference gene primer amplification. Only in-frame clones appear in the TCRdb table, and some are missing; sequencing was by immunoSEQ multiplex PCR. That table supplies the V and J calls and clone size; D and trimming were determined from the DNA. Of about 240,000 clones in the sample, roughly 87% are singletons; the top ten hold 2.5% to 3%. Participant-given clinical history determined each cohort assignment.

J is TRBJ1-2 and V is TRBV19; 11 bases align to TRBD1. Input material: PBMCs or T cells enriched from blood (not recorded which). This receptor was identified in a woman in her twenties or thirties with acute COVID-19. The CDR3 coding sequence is TGTGCCAGTAGCCTTGGGACAGGGGGATACTATGGCTACACCTTC. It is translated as CASSLGTGGYYGYTF.